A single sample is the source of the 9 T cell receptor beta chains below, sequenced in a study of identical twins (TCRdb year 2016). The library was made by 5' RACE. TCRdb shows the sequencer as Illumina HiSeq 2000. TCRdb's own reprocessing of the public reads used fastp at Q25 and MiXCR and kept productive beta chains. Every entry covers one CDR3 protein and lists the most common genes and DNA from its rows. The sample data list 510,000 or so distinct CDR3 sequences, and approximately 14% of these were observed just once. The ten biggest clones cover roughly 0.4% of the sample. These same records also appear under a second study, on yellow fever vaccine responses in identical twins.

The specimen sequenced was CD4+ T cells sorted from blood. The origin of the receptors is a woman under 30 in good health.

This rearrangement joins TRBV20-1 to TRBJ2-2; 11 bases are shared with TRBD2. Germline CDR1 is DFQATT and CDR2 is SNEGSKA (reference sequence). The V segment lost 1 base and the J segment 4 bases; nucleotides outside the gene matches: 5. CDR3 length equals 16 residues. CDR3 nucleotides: TGCAGTGCTAGAGCGCTAGCGGGAGGTCGCACCGGGGAGCTGTTTTTT. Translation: CSARALAGGRTGELFF.

This chain's CDR3 is CASSQRAGPTTYEQYF. In DNA, the CDR3 is TGTGCCAGCAGCCAAAGGGCGGGACCCACCACCTACGAGCAGTACTTC. The V and J genes are TRBV3-1 and TRBJ2-7, with D possibly being TRBD2 (6 bases). Germline V gives CDR1 LGHDT, CDR2 YNNKEL (reference sequence). V lost 2 bases and J 2 bases, leaving 16 bases between the germline ends. The CDR3 covers 16 residues.

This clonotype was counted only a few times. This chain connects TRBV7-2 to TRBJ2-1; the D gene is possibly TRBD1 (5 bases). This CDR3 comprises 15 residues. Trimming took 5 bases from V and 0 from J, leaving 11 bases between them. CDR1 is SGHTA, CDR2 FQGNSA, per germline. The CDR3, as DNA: TGTGCCAGCAGCACCAAACAGGTCTCCTACAATGAGCAGTTCTTC. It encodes CASSTKQVSYNEQFF.

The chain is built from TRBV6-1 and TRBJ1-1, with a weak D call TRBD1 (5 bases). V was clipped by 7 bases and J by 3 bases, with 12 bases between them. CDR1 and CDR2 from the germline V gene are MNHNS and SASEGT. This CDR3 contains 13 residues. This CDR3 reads CASNQGGDTEAFF. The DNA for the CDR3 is TGTGCCAGCAACCAGGGTGGAGACACTGAAGCTTTCTTT.

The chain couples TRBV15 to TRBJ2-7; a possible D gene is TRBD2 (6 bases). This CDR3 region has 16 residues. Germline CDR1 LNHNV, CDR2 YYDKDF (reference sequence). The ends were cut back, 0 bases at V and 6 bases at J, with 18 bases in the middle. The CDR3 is CATSRDGVPGLSEQYV. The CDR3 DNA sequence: TGTGCCACCAGCAGAGATGGAGTTCCGGGACTCTCCGAGCAGTACGTC.

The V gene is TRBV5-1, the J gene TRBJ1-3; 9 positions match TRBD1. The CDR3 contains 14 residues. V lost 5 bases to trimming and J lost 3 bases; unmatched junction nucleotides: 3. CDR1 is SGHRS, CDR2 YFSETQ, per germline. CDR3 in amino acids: CASRGQGIGNTIYF. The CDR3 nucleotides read TGCGCCAGCAGAGGACAGGGGATTGGAAACACCATATATTTT. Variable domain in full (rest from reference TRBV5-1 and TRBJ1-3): KAGVTQTPRYLIKTRGQQVTLSCSPISGHRSVSWYQQTPGQGLQFLFEYFSETQRNKGNFPGRFSGRQFSNSRSEMNVSTLELGDSALYLCASRGQGIGNTIYFGEGSWLTVV.

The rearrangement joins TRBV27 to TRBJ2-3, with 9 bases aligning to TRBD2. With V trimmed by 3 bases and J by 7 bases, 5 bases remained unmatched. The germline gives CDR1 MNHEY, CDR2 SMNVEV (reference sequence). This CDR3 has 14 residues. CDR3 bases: TGTGCCAGCAGTTTGGCGGGGGGGGTGAATACGCAGTATTTT. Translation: CASSLAGGVNTQYF.

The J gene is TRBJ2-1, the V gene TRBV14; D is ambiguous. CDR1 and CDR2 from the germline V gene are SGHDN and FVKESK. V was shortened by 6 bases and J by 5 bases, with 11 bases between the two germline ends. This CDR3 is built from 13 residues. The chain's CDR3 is CASRPQVNNEQFF. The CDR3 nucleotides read TGTGCCAGCAGACCGCAGGTCAACAATGAGCAGTTCTTC.

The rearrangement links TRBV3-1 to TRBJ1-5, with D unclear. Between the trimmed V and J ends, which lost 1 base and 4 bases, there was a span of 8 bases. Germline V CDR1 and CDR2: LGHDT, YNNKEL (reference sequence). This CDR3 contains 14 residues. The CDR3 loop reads CASSQAQQNQPQHF. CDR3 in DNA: TGTGCCAGCAGCCAAGCACAGCAAAATCAGCCCCAGCATTTT.